Described below is a single T cell receptor (beta chain) sequence and its context. The data belong to a study of blood T cell repertoires in COVID-19. Study-wide context: PBMCs, B-cell-depleted T cells, or T cells provided the cDNA or gDNA that made up the material.

V gave up 4 bases and J gave up 3 bases; unmatched junction bases: 11. The CDR3 has 16 residues. Germline V gene lookup returns CDR1 SGDLS and CDR2 YYNGEE. Assay: immunoSEQ multiplex PCR; the TCRdb copy retains only in-frame clones and omits some. The sample lists about 410,000 clones; about 88% were seen once. The V and J genes are TRBV9 and TRBJ2-7; 9 bases fit TRBD1. The source of this sequence is a woman in her thirties or forties with COVID-19, enrolled during active disease. Sequenced sample: peripheral blood. In DNA form, the CDR3 reads TGTGCCAGCAGCAGAGCGGTCAGGACAGGGGACTACGAGCAGTACTTC. Its protein product is CASSRAVRTGDYEQYF.